This entry features one TCR beta chain sequence. The data belong to a study of blood T cell repertoires in COVID-19. TCRdb's table, derived via immunoSEQ multiplex PCR, lists solely in-frame clones and lacks some. In the table there are 65,000 to 80,000 clones, about 89% of which are singletons. Germline V gene sequence: CDR1 SGHTA, CDR2 FQGNSA. V lost 5 bases and J lost 8, with 12 bases in between. CDR3 length: 13 amino acids. Source material: peripheral blood. This TCR derives from a man aged 50 to 60 with active COVID-19. The rearrangement joins TRBV7-2 to TRBJ2-2; D gene ambiguous. The CDR3 DNA follows: TGTGCCAGCAGCCTCCGGTATGATGGGGAGCTGTTTTTT. It specifies CASSLRYDGELFF.